This TCR beta chain was recovered during a study of T cells in Graves' hyperthyroidism and ophthalmopathy. Study summary: Peripheral blood was obtained at initial diagnosis, preceding any treatment.

V was pared by 6 bases and J by 0 bases, with 18 bases between. The CDR3 is 18 amino acids. Per germline, CDR1 SGHAT and CDR2 FQNNGV. Uncontrolled infection, other autoimmune disease, pregnancy or lactation excluded patients. Clinical symptoms, serum thyroxine and TRAb, thyroid ultrasound and orbital computed tomography together formed the diagnostic basis. The PBMCs were sourced from fresh peripheral blood (about 10 ml). TCR beta CDR3 regions were amplified from RNA. In the first-round RT-PCR of the TCR CDR3, the HTBI primer set was used. TCRdb re-derived calls from the multiplex PCR reads in MiXCR, one entry per CDR3 protein. The profile shows under 300,000 distinct CDR3 sequences, roughly 15% of them singletons.

This TCR was sampled from a woman in her fifties or sixties with Graves' hyperthyroidism that later progressed to Graves' ophthalmopathy. Sequenced sample: blood. The gene calls are TRBV11-2 and TRBJ1-6; D ambiguous. DNA of the CDR3: TGTGCCAGCAGTCCGTTGTTGAGACACTCCTCCTATAATTCACCCCTCCACTTT. This translates into CASSPLLRHSSYNSPLHF.